Listed here are 32 T cell receptor beta chains from one sample, sequenced in a study of T cells in Graves' hyperthyroidism and ophthalmopathy. TCR beta CDR3 regions were amplified from RNA. TCR CDR3 regions were first amplified by RT-PCR with HTBI primers. One entry per CDR3 protein results from TCRdb running MiXCR on the multiplex PCR reads. Among over 500,000 distinct CDR3 sequences listed, approximately 49% were seen once. Sequencing was carried out using peripheral blood or thyroid tissue (not recorded which). All receptors come from an adult woman with Graves' disease, either hyperthyroidism or ophthalmopathy (not recorded which).

J is TRBJ2-7 and V is TRBV20-1; 10 nucleotides match TRBD1. This CDR3 region has 14 residues. Germline-derived CDR1 and CDR2 are DFQATT and SNEGSKA (reference sequence). V dropped 6 bases and J dropped 1; count of bases not matched to a gene: 6. CDR3 DNA sequence: TGCAGTGCAAGACAGGGGGCCCGGTCCTACGAGCAGTACTTC. Its translation: CSARQGARSYEQYF.

DNA for the CDR3: TGCAGCGCGGCTAGCTGGTCCTACGAGCAGTACTTC. This encodes CSAASWSYEQYF. The chain combines TRBV29-1 with TRBJ2-7; D is possibly TRBD2 (5 bases). V dropped 7 bases and J dropped 1 base, with 11 bases sitting between them. Germline CDR1 and CDR2: SQVTM and ANQGSEA. The CDR3 loop spans 12 amino acids.

The chain uses TRBV29-1 and TRBJ2-7, with TRBD2 matching over 10 bases. Germline-derived CDR1 and CDR2 are SQVTM and ANQGSEA. The CDR3 extends over 14 amino acids. V lost 6 bases, J lost 2 bases, and 7 bases stayed unmatched. CDR3 region: CSVLTSGTTYEQYF. Here the CDR3 DNA reads TGCAGCGTCCTCACTAGCGGGACAACCTACGAGCAGTACTTC.

This clonotype has ten or more counts. V and J are TRBV7-2 and TRBJ1-5; possibly TRBD1 for D (5 bases). The V and J ends lost 5 bases and 4 bases respectively, with 15 bases between them. The CDR3 loop spans 15 amino acids. The germline gives CDR1 SGHTA, CDR2 FQGNSA. CDR3 DNA: TGTGCCAGCAGCCTAACCGGGACTCAAAATCAGCCCCAGCATTTT. Amino acid sequence: CASSLTGTQNQPQHF.

This clonotype was detected only a few times. The CDR3 loop reads CAMNTGRQLFF. CDR3 nucleotide sequence: TGTGCCATGAATACCGGGAGGCAACTGTTTTTT. J is TRBJ1-4 and V is TRBV12-3 or TRBV12-4; D is unclear. Trimming left V 10 bases short and J 12 bases short, with 15 bases between. CDR3 length: 11 amino acids.

This clonotype was observed at least ten times. J is TRBJ2-7 and V is TRBV7-2; D unresolved. Germline assignment: CDR1 SGHTA and CDR2 FQGNSA. Trimming took off 6 bases at V and 0 bases at J, with 9 bases between the two ends. CDR3 length: 13 residues. The CDR3 DNA follows: TGTGCCAGCAGGTCTGCGAGCTCCTACGAGCAGTACTTC. Amino acid sequence: CASRSASSYEQYF.

V gene TRBV7-9 combines with J gene TRBJ1-5; D remains ambiguous. The CDR3 is made up of 14 amino acids. With 4 bases removed from V and 5 bases from J, the gap between germline ends came to 12 bases. The germline V gene has CDR1 SEHNR and CDR2 FQNEAQ (reference sequence). DNA for the CDR3: TGTGCCAGCAGCTCGACGGCCGGTGATCAGCCCCAGCATTTT. Protein: CASSSTAGDQPQHF.

The gene calls are TRBV7-8 and TRBJ2-6; 7 positions agree with TRBD2. The CDR3 spans 13 residues. The germline V gene has CDR1 SGHVS and CDR2 FQNEAQ. Trimming at V came to 5 bases and at J to 12 bases, leaving 7 bases not matched to a gene. The CDR3 is CASSRSSGGVLTF. In nucleotides, the CDR3 is TGTGCCAGCAGCCGATCGTCGGGGGGCGTCCTGACTTTC.

This clonotype was detected ten times or more. The rearrangement joins TRBV7-6 to TRBJ1-2, with D possibly being TRBD1 (6 bases). V lost 5 bases to trimming and J lost 8 bases, with 15 bases between them. Germline V lookup: CDR1 SGHVS, CDR2 FNYEAQ. The CDR3 is 13 residues long. This CDR3 reads CASSPTGTPGYTF. CDR3 nucleotide sequence: TGTGCCAGCAGCCCCACAGGGACGCCGGGCTACACCTTC.

V gene TRBV7-9 combines with J gene TRBJ1-2; possibly TRBD1 for D (6 bases). The V end lost 0 bases, the J end lost 4 bases, and 15 bases lay between the germline ends. The CDR3 runs 16 residues. Per the germline V gene, CDR1 is SEHNR and CDR2 is FQNEAQ (reference sequence). The CDR3 loop reads CASSLALGGARYGYTF. For the CDR3, the DNA is TGTGCCAGCAGCTTAGCGCTCGGGGGGGCGCGCTATGGCTACACCTTC.

This clonotype came up many times. This sequence joins TRBV5-8 and TRBJ1-1; no firm D call. The CDR3 covers 14 residues. Germline CDR1 SGHTS, CDR2 YDEGEE. The ends were cut back, 0 bases at V and 1 base at J, with 7 bases in the middle. The DNA of the CDR3 is TGTGCCAGCAGCTTGGAATCACGGAACACTGAAGCTTTCTTT. Its protein product is CASSLESRNTEAFF. Full variable domain (remainder filled in from reference TRBV5-8 and TRBJ1-1): EAGVTQSPTHLIKTRGQQATLRCSPISGHTSVYWYQQALGLGLQFLLWYDEGEERNRGNFPPRFSGRQFPNYSSELNVNALELEDSALYLCASSLESRNTEAFFGQGTRLTVV.

There are many counts of this clonotype. The J gene is TRBJ1-5, the V gene TRBV19; 7 bases line up with TRBD1. V dropped 9 bases and J dropped 0; count of bases not matched to a gene: 11. Germline CDR1 LNHDA, CDR2 SQIVND (reference sequence). The length of the CDR3 is 16 residues. CDR3 DNA: TGTGCCAGCAAAACTGACAGGGCAGGTAGCAATCAGCCCCAGCATTTT. Protein product: CASKTDRAGSNQPQHF.

The chain carries TRBV25-1 and TRBJ2-5; 7 nucleotides align to TRBD1. CDR1 is MGHDK, CDR2 SYGVNS, per germline. Trimming cost V 4 bases and J 5 bases; bases outside gene matches: 7. The CDR3 covers 14 residues. Here the CDR3 reads CASSAKRGLETQYF. The CDR3 nucleotides read TGTGCCAGCAGTGCTAAAAGGGGGCTGGAGACCCAGTACTTC. The entire variable domain, with the rest obtained from reference TRBV25-1 and TRBJ2-5, is as follows: EADIYQTPRYLVIGTGKKITLECSQTMGHDKMYWYQQDPGMELHLIHYSYGVNSTEKGDLSSESTVSRIRTEHFPLTLESARPSHTSQYLCASSAKRGLETQYFGPGTRLLVL.

In DNA form, the CDR3 reads TGTGCCAGCAGCTTAGGCTTTCGGATGGGGCAGACTTCTGGGGCCAACGTCCTGACTTTC. Protein: CASSLGFRMGQTSGANVLTF. The chain employs TRBV7-9 and TRBJ2-6; D is possibly TRBD1 (5 bases). Germline V lookup: CDR1 SEHNR, CDR2 FQNEAQ (reference sequence). V was clipped by 1 base and J by 1 base, with 20 bases between them. This CDR3 is 20 amino acids long.

This clonotype was observed a few times. The rearrangement joins TRBV15 to TRBJ1-4; D remains ambiguous. The germline V gene encodes CDR1 LNHNV and CDR2 YYDKDF (reference sequence). V was clipped by 5 bases and J by 0 bases, with 7 bases between them. The CDR3 is 14 amino acids. DNA of the CDR3: TGTGCCACCAGCGGCGGGGCAACTAATGAAAAACTGTTTTTT. Its protein is CATSGGATNEKLFF.

This clonotype was recorded at least ten times. The CDR3 loop reads CASNVRQGSQPQHF. The CDR3 DNA reads as TGTGCCAGCAATGTTAGGCAGGGAAGTCAGCCCCAGCATTTT. The chain combines TRBV6-4 with TRBJ1-5; D is perhaps TRBD1 (5 bases). V lost 7 bases and J lost 6, with 16 bases in between. This CDR3 has 14 amino acids. CDR1 and CDR2 (germline): MRHNA, SNTAGT.

V usage is TRBV6-1 and J usage is TRBJ2-7, with 8 bases aligning to TRBD1. V lost 10 bases and J lost 7; bases outside the gene matches: 15. Germline CDR1 MNHNS, CDR2 SASEGT. CDR3 length: 14 amino acids. CDR3 sequence: CATFIRDRNGEQYF. CDR3 coding DNA: TGTGCCACCTTCATTCGGGACAGGAATGGGGAGCAGTACTTC.

Ten or more counts support this clonotype. The rearrangement uses TRBV7-9 and TRBJ2-5; D gene unclear. CDR3 length: 13 amino acids. The V end was cut by 5 bases, the J end by 1 base, with 8 bases between. CDR1 is SEHNR, CDR2 FQNEAQ, per germline (reference sequence). The CDR3 reads CASSPAGQETQYF. The CDR3, as DNA: TGTGCCAGCAGCCCGGCAGGCCAAGAGACCCAGTACTTC.

This sequence joins TRBV7-9 and TRBJ1-1; perhaps TRBD1 as D (6 bases). The CDR3 is 14 amino acids. Per the germline V gene, CDR1 is SEHNR and CDR2 is FQNEAQ (reference sequence). V lost 4 bases to trimming and J lost 6 bases, with 15 bases between them. CDR3 sequence reads: CASSSWGQLAEAFF. DNA for the CDR3: TGTGCCAGCAGCTCATGGGGACAACTCGCTGAAGCTTTCTTT.

This clonotype was observed many times. J is TRBJ1-1 and V is TRBV2, with a possible D match to TRBD1 (6 bases). CDR1 is SNHLY, CDR2 FYNNEI, per germline. This CDR3 has 14 residues. The ends were cut back, 7 bases at V and 1 base at J, with 13 bases in the middle. The CDR3 DNA reads as TGTGCCAGCATTAAAACAGGGCGGAACACTGAAGCTTTCTTT. Encoded protein: CASIKTGRNTEAFF.

This clonotype was seen at least ten times. The V gene is TRBV29-1, the J gene TRBJ2-3; 7 nucleotides line up with TRBD2. With 5 bases clipped from V and 2 bases from J, the junction kept 10 bases outside the gene matches. Germline CDR1 SQVTM, CDR2 ANQGSEA. The CDR3 contains 15 residues. Here the CDR3 DNA reads TGCAGCGTTCTGTCTAGCGGAGATATCACAGATACGCAGTATTTT. This encodes CSVLSSGDITDTQYF.

The chain couples TRBV29-1 to TRBJ2-7; 10 nucleotides agree with TRBD2. CDR1 is SQVTM and CDR2 is ANQGSEA in the germline V gene. The length of the CDR3 is 14 residues. V lost 4 bases and J lost 4; bases outside the gene matches: 7. The CDR3 loop is CSVVLAGTVYEQYF. CDR3 DNA sequence: TGCAGCGTTGTACTAGCGGGAACAGTGTACGAGCAGTACTTC.

The chain has TRBV10-3 and TRBJ1-2; 11 positions agree with TRBD1. V lost 2 bases to trimming and J lost 12 bases; unmatched junction nucleotides: 8. The CDR3 has 14 amino acids. Germline V CDR1 and CDR2: ENHRY, SYGVKD. CDR3 nucleotides: TGTGCCATCAGTGAGAGGACAGGGGGCTCTGGAAACACCTTC. As protein: CAISERTGGSGNTF.

The rearrangement uses TRBV7-6 and TRBJ1-2; 9 bases are a match to TRBD1. Germline V CDR1 and CDR2: SGHVS, FNYEAQ. The CDR3 is 13 amino acids. J gave up 8 bases and V 4 bases, and 5 bases lay outside the gene matches. The CDR3 DNA is TGTGCCAGCAGCTGGGACAGGGACGGCGGCTACACCTTC. As protein: CASSWDRDGGYTF.

This clonotype turned up a few times. The chain carries TRBV30 and TRBJ1-2; D call uncertain. V shed 0 bases and J shed 5 bases, with 10 bases lying between them. Germline V lookup: CDR1 GTSNPN, CDR2 SVGIG (reference sequence). The CDR3 length is 13 residues. CDR3 protein: CAWSVGIGYGYTF. The CDR3 region has the DNA TGTGCCTGGAGTGTTGGTATCGGATATGGCTACACCTTC.

On this clonotype itself: It may be a read error: a sequence one base away is much more abundant. This chain joins TRBV29-1 and TRBJ2-7; the match to TRBD1 covers 7 bases. Germline V CDR1 and CDR2: SQVTM, ANQGSEA. J lost 4 bases, V lost 4 bases, and 4 bases had no gene match. The CDR3 contains 12 residues. The chain's CDR3 is CSVAGTVYEQYF. The CDR3 bases are TGCAGCGTTGCGGGGACAGTGTACGAGCAGTACTTC.

The chain carries TRBV12-3 or TRBV12-4 and TRBJ2-7; no clear D gene. Trimming shortened V by 3 bases and J by 7 bases, and 19 bases separated the two germline ends. CDR3 size: 15 residues. CDR3 DNA: TGTGCCAGCAGTTTCCACCCGGACCGGGCTTGGGAGCAGTACTTC. Translated, it gives CASSFHPDRAWEQYF.

This clonotype was seen more than once but under ten times. The rearrangement uses TRBV19 and TRBJ2-5; TRBD1 matches at 11 bases. Germline CDR1 and CDR2: LNHDA and SQIVND (reference sequence). The CDR3 extends over 15 amino acids. V dropped 4 bases and J dropped 2; count of bases not matched to a gene: 3. CDR3 DNA: TGTGCCAGTAGTAGGACAGGGGGCTGGCAAGAGACCCAGTACTTC. It specifies CASSRTGGWQETQYF.

This clonotype has more than one count but fewer than ten. CDR3 DNA: TGTGCCAGCAGTTTGGCCGGACCTAGCAATCAGCCCCAGCATTTT. Protein product: CASSLAGPSNQPQHF. V is TRBV28 and J is TRBJ1-5; no definite D call. The CDR3 spans 15 residues. Trimming cost V 3 bases and J 0 bases, with 9 bases left between them. Germline loops: CDR1 MDHEN, CDR2 SYDVKM.

In its sample, this clonotype was seen a few times. The chain has TRBV20-1 and TRBJ1-1; D is perhaps TRBD1 (6 bases). The CDR3 loop spans 11 amino acids. The germline V gene has CDR1 DFQATT and CDR2 SNEGSKA (reference sequence). Trimming removed 6 bases at V and 6 bases at J, with 11 bases between. CDR3 sequence reads: CSANRVAEAFF. CDR3 nucleotides: TGCAGTGCCAACAGGGTCGCTGAAGCTTTCTTT.

A single count supports this clonotype. J is TRBJ2-7 and V is TRBV11-1, with TRBD2 identical over 8 bases. This CDR3 is built from 15 residues. Looked up from germline, CDR1 is SGHAT and CDR2 is FQDESV (reference sequence). V dropped 4 bases and J dropped 3; count of bases not matched to a gene: 8. In DNA form, the CDR3 reads TGTGCCAGCAGCTATCCACGGGAGGGCCTCTACGAGCAGTACTTC. Protein: CASSYPREGLYEQYF.

V and J are TRBV7-9 and TRBJ1-2, with 7 bases matching TRBD1. Germline V gene data show CDR1 as SEHNR and CDR2 as FQNEAQ (reference sequence). The CDR3 is made up of 13 amino acids. V was pared by 5 bases and J by 4 bases, with 4 bases of the junction left unmatched. CDR3: CASSDRVSYGYTF. Here the CDR3 DNA reads TGTGCCAGCAGCGACAGGGTTAGCTATGGCTACACCTTC.